This TCR beta chain is drawn from a study of shared clonotypes between healthy human individuals. Study background: The donor group consisted of a couple of women and three men, aged 18 to 49.

This clone was counted a single time. The antigen remains unidentified. Sequencing was performed with immunoSEQ multiplex PCR; in TCRdb, only in-frame clones are kept and a portion is missing. Among about 2 million clones listed, 85% to 95% were seen once. Points from the study as a whole: Deeper or shallower sequencing was expected to change how clonotypes are shared among donors. Clonotypes that were shared across four donors made up roughly 5.2% of naive CD4 clonotypes.

Germline-derived CDR1 and CDR2 are SGHTA and FQGTGA. The CDR3 is 13 residues long. V was clipped by 1 base and J by 8 bases, with 6 bases between them. Naive CD8 cells comprised CD45RO-negative, CCR7-positively selected cells, excluding terminally differentiated effector memory CD45RA+ cells. The specimen was naive CD8+ T cells sorted from blood. The TCR sequence derives from a man between 18 and 35 years old in good health. The rearrangement joins TRBV7-3 to TRBJ1-6; D uncertain. The CDR3 DNA follows: TGTGCCAGCAGCTTAATGGCGGATTCACCCCTCCACTTT. Encoded protein: CASSLMADSPLHF.